The T cell receptor (beta chain) described here comes from a study of T cell responses to AZD1222 COVID-19 vaccine. The study, taken as a whole, reports: Elevations in Spike-specific TCR breadth and depth followed administration of two AZD1222 doses. Donors were chiefly white British, with a greater number of females, and clonal diversity was perhaps underestimated.

This CDR3 spans 15 amino acids. V dropped 1 base and J dropped 3 bases, with 12 bases sitting between them. Germline V gene lookup returns CDR1 SGHRS and CDR2 YFSETQ. Assay used: immunoSEQ multiplex PCR; TCRdb lists only in-frame clones, some missing. The sample contains 150,000 to 180,000 clones, approximately 90% of which appear only once. This clone is a singleton in its sample. No antigen is known for it. Specimen: peripheral blood, collected 28 days after the second AZD1222 dose. The receptor was derived from an adult who received the AZD1222 COVID-19 vaccine. The chain employs TRBV5-1 and TRBJ2-3; possible D gene TRBD2, 5 bases. The CDR3 DNA reads as TGCGCCAGCAGCTTGATAAGCGGAGGAACAGATACGCAGTATTTT. Its translation is CASSLISGGTDTQYF.